The 15 T cell receptor beta chains in this list originate from one sample, sequenced in a study of T-cell memory formation after mild COVID-19. TCRdb analysed the 5' RACE reads with MiXCR anew, one entry per CDR3 protein. This table has 580,000 or so distinct CDR3 sequences, approximately 15% appearing once. Sequencing input: PBMCs or a T cell subset sorted from them (not recorded which). The origin of the receptors is an adult woman who had mild COVID-19 (a few samples of this study predate the infection). Cell type and time point are not known.

This clonotype was observed a few times. The chain combines TRBV3-1 with TRBJ1-1; D is uncertain. Germline CDR1 and CDR2: LGHDT and YNNKEL (reference sequence). V dropped 4 bases and J dropped 1 base, with 13 bases sitting between them. CDR3 length: 15 amino acids. The CDR3 DNA is TGTGCCAGCAGCCCCCCAGGCGGTTGGAACACTGAAGCTTTCTTT. Translated, it gives CASSPPGGWNTEAFF.

This clonotype appeared a few times. The chain joins TRBV24-1 to TRBJ2-3; D is unresolved. V gave up 4 bases and J gave up 2 bases, with 9 bases separating them. CDR3 length: 14 amino acids. Germline V lookup: CDR1 KGHDR, CDR2 SFDVKD. The CDR3 nucleotides are TGTGCCACCAGTGACCTTGGATTCACAGATACGCAGTATTTT. Residues: CATSDLGFTDTQYF.

This clonotype was observed many times. The gene calls are TRBV6-5 and TRBJ2-3, with 9 bases fitting TRBD1. This CDR3 region has 16 residues. Germline V gives CDR1 MNHEY, CDR2 SVGAGI. V shed 2 bases, J shed 5 bases, and the junction held 8 bases outside the gene matches. The chain's CDR3 is CASSYDRDRVGDTQYF. CDR3 DNA: TGTGCCAGCAGTTACGACCGGGACAGGGTAGGAGATACGCAGTATTTT.

In its sample, this clonotype was seen a few times. CDR3: CASSLARLYNEQFF. The CDR3 DNA is TGTGCCAGCAGCTTGGCTCGGCTCTACAATGAGCAGTTCTTC. This chain connects TRBV5-6 to TRBJ2-1; unclear D gene. V was pared by 0 bases and J by 3 bases, with 7 bases between. CDR3 length equals 14 residues. CDR1 SGHDT and CDR2 YYEEEE come from the germline V gene. The variable domain in full, with the rest retrieved from reference TRBV5-6 and TRBJ2-1, is DAGVTQSPTHLIKTRGQQVTLRCSPKSGHDTVSWYQQALGQGPQFIFQYYEEEERQRGNFPDRFSGHQFPNYSSELNVNALLLGDSALYLCASSLARLYNEQFFGPGTRLTVL.

This clonotype has more than one count but fewer than ten. The CDR3 here is CASSLLGGGSNQPQHF. In nucleotides, the CDR3 is TGTGCCAGCAGCTTACTAGGGGGTGGTAGCAATCAGCCCCAGCATTTT. The rearrangement uses TRBV7-9 and TRBJ1-5; tentatively, D is TRBD1 (6 bases). Germline CDR1 reads SEHNR; CDR2 reads FQNEAQ (reference sequence). V was cut by 2 bases and J by 0 bases, with 11 bases left in between. This CDR3 is 16 amino acids long.

J is TRBJ1-5 and V is TRBV7-2; TRBD1 is a possible D gene (5 bases). The V gene lost 5 bases and the J gene lost 4 bases, with 15 bases spanning the gap. Germline-derived CDR1 and CDR2 are SGHTA and FQGNSA. The CDR3 is 15 residues long. CDR3 coding DNA: TGTGCCAGCAGCCTAGGGGCCGGACATAATCAGCCCCAGCATTTT. Its translation is CASSLGAGHNQPQHF.

At least ten counts were recorded for this clonotype. The J gene is TRBJ1-2, the V gene TRBV27, with 7 bases that match TRBD1. The CDR3 has 12 amino acids. Germline V gives CDR1 MNHEY, CDR2 SMNVEV (reference sequence). The V and J ends lost 7 bases and 4 bases, in that order; junction bases with no gene match: 3. The DNA for the CDR3 is TGTGCCAGCAAACAGGGGTCCTATGGCTACACCTTC. Translation gives CASKQGSYGYTF.

The V call is TRBV15, the J call TRBJ2-2; the D is unclear. From germline, CDR1 is LNHNV and CDR2 YYDKDF (reference sequence). V was shortened by 1 base and J by 0 bases, with 9 bases between the two germline ends. There are 16 residues in the CDR3. For the CDR3, the DNA is TGTGCCACCAGCAGAGGAGACACCGCGAACACCGGGGAGCTGTTTTTT. Amino acids: CATSRGDTANTGELFF.

This clonotype was picked up many times. The CDR3 here is CASRQSSGANVLTF. In nucleotides, the CDR3 is TGTGCCAGCAGACAGAGCTCTGGGGCCAACGTCCTGACTTTC. The J gene is TRBJ2-6, the V gene TRBV12-3 or TRBV12-4; the D is unclear. This CDR3 has 14 residues. Deletions cut 6 bases from V and 0 bases from J, with 6 bases between.

The chain links TRBV6-6 to TRBJ1-1, with a weak D call TRBD1 (5 bases). CDR1 is MNHNY and CDR2 is SVGAGI in the germline V gene (reference sequence). V gave up 4 bases and J gave up 1 base, with 13 bases separating them. This CDR3 contains 15 residues. The DNA for the CDR3 is TGTGCCAGCAGTTCCCGGGGGAGGGGGAACACTGAAGCTTTCTTT. Residues: CASSSRGRGNTEAFF.

The chain recombines TRBV27 with TRBJ2-5; 7 positions match TRBD2. With V trimmed by 5 bases and J by 1 base, 10 bases remained unmatched. CDR1 MNHEY and CDR2 SMNVEV come from the germline V gene (reference sequence). The CDR3 extends over 16 amino acids. The DNA of the CDR3 is TGTGCCAGCAGTCCCTCCCTCGGGGGGTCCCAAGAGACCCAGTACTTC. This sequence encodes CASSPSLGGSQETQYF.

In this sample, this clonotype turned up many times. The chain joins TRBV7-2 to TRBJ2-7, with TRBD1 identical over 7 bases. Losses at the gene ends were 6 bases for V and 0 bases for J; bases not matched to a gene: 2. Germline assignment: CDR1 SGHTA and CDR2 FQGNSA. The length of the CDR3 is 13 residues. CDR3 residues: CASSRDSSYEQYF. CDR3 sequence (DNA): TGTGCCAGCAGTAGGGACAGCTCCTACGAGCAGTACTTC.

This clonotype has just a few counts. The CDR3 reads CASSPSGASHSAYEQYF. In DNA, the CDR3 is TGTGCCAGCAGCCCATCGGGTGCTTCCCACTCGGCCTACGAGCAGTACTTC. The J gene is TRBJ2-7, the V gene TRBV28, with D unclear. The CDR3 is made up of 17 amino acids. Trimming shortened V by 6 bases and J by 2 bases, and 23 bases separated the two germline ends. Germline V lookup: CDR1 MDHEN, CDR2 SYDVKM.

The V gene is TRBV10-3, the J gene TRBJ1-5; a possible D gene is TRBD1 (5 bases). V lost 6 bases and J lost 12, with 12 bases in between. Looked up from germline, CDR1 is ENHRY and CDR2 is SYGVKD. The CDR3 extends over 11 amino acids. The CDR3 region is CAISEGPLQHF. For the CDR3, the DNA is TGTGCCATCAGCGAGGGACCGCTCCAGCATTTT.

There are a few counts of this clonotype. This chain uses TRBV6-6 with TRBJ1-1; tentatively, D is TRBD1 (6 bases). V lost 5 bases, J lost 1 base, and 11 bases lay in between. Germline CDR1 reads MNHNY; CDR2 reads SVGAGI (reference sequence). CDR3 length: 14 amino acids. This CDR3 reads CASSTLRGNTEAFF. CDR3 sequence (DNA): TGTGCCAGCAGTACCCTCAGGGGGAACACTGAAGCTTTCTTT.